This TCR beta chain stems from a study of CD8+ T cells in alopecia areata. Study-wide results and caveats: TCRs were shared less clearly across patients than in mice, possibly for HLA-related reasons.

The sequencing template was cDNA reverse transcribed from extracted RNA. Assay used: immunoSEQ multiplex PCR; TCRdb lists only in-frame clones, some missing. The data contain under 250,000 clones, about 60% of them singletons. The CDR3 is made up of 14 amino acids. Germline loops: CDR1 SQVTM, CDR2 ANQGSEA. Trimming stripped 6 bases from V and 5 bases from J, with 16 bases between. This clone has a handful of counts. Its antigen is undetermined. The sequence derives from a human donor with alopecia areata. This chain uses TRBV29-1 with TRBJ2-2, with D possibly TRBD2 on 6 matching bases. Here the sequenced sample was CD4+ T cells sorted from blood, taken at week 0. The CDR3 protein is CSVGLRTRTGELFF. DNA of the CDR3: TGCAGCGTGGGACTCAGGACAAGGACCGGGGAGCTGTTTTTT.